A selection of T cell receptor beta chains follows, all from one sample in a study of blood T cell repertoires in COVID-19. Sequencing used immunoSEQ multiplex PCR; TCRdb keeps in-frame clones, though not all of them. This sample has about 210,000 clones, with 75% to 85% found just once. The sequencing input was PBMCs or T cells enriched from blood (not recorded which). Source of these receptors: a man aged 35-49 years who had recovered from COVID-19. Each CDR3 is given with its conserved first and last residue. D genes are given only for firm matches. The size field is filled for only some rows; it gives once, few, many or a size class.

V	size	D	J	CDR3	DNA
TRBV4-1	-	TRBD2	TRBJ2-1	CASSQERLAGGRSYNEQFF	TGCGCCAGCAGCCAAGAGCGTCTAGCGGGGGGCCGCTCCTACAATGAGCAGTTCTTC
TRBV12-2	-	-	TRBJ1-2	CASRSRDRGPYSGGYTF	TGTGCAAGTCGCTCCAGGGACAGGGGGCCCTATTCGGGAGGCTACACCTTC
TRBV12-5	-	TRBD1	TRBJ2-5	CASARQGVETQYF	TGTGCTAGTGCCAGACAGGGGGTTGAGACCCAGTACTTC
TRBV2	-	TRBD2	TRBJ2-5	CASSVISAGDRLGWSETQYF	TGTGCCAGCAGTGTAATTTCTGCGGGAGACCGGCTAGGATGGTCAGAGACCCAGTACTTC
TRBV30	-	-	TRBJ2-4	CAWSVNRVGSQAKNIQYF	TGTGCCTGGAGTGTAAACAGAGTCGGCAGCCAAGCCAAAAACATTCAGTACTTC
TRBV30	-	TRBD2	TRBJ2-3	CAWSDKRTSGRLRTQYF	TGTGCCTGGAGCGACAAACGGACTAGCGGGAGACTTCGCACGCAGTATTTT
TRBV5-4	once	-	TRBJ2-1	CASSLGHGKNNNEQFF	TGTGCCAGCAGCTTGGGACACGGGAAGAATAACAATGAGCAGTTCTTC
TRBV3-1/TRBV3-2	-	TRBD1	TRBJ1-3	CASSRGGHGNTIYF	TGTGCCAGCAGCCGAGGGGGCCACGGAAACACCATATATTTT
TRBV4-1	-	-	TRBJ2-3	CASSQDLARGPDTQYF	TGCGCCAGCAGCCAAGACCTAGCGAGGGGGCCAGATACGCAGTATTTT
TRBV5-4	-	-	TRBJ2-7	CASSLDSFEQYF	TGTGCCAGCAGCTTGGATAGTTTCGAGCAGTACTTC
TRBV4-1	once	TRBD2	TRBJ2-7	CASSQAGGPYEQYF	TGCGCCAGCAGCCAAGCGGGAGGGCCCTACGAGCAGTACTTC
TRBV9	-	TRBD1	TRBJ2-1	CASSEGQVNEQFF	TGTGCCAGCAGCGAGGGACAGGTCAATGAGCAGTTCTTC
TRBV7-6	-	-	TRBJ2-5	CASSLEALYTQGQETQYF	TGTGCCAGCAGCTTAGAAGCATTATACACACAGGGCCAAGAGACCCAGTACTTC
TRBV30	-	-	TRBJ2-1	CAWSATGYNEQFF	TGTGCCTGGAGTGCAACAGGTTACAATGAGCAGTTCTTC
TRBV15	-	-	TRBJ1-5	CATSRALGGNQPQHF	TGTGCCACCAGCAGAGCCCTGGGAGGCAATCAGCCCCAGCATTTT
TRBV19	-	TRBD1	TRBJ1-5	CASISRTGQPYSNQPQHF	TGTGCCAGTATTTCTCGTACGGGACAGCCTTATAGCAATCAGCCCCAGCATTTT
TRBV4-2	-	-	TRBJ1-3	CASSRDLGNTIYF	TGTGCCAGCAGCCGAGACTTGGGAAACACCATATATTTT
TRBV11-2	-	TRBD1	TRBJ1-2	CASSAPPGQGLEYGYTF	TGTGCCAGCAGCGCGCCTCCGGGACAGGGATTAGAGTATGGCTACACCTTC
TRBV29-1	-	-	TRBJ2-2	CSATARTGELFF	TGCAGCGCGACAGCTCGCACCGGGGAGCTGTTTTTT
TRBV13	few	TRBD1	TRBJ1-2	CATQLQGGYGGYTF	TGTGCCACCCAATTACAGGGGGGCTATGGAGGCTACACCTTC
TRBV4-1	many	-	TRBJ1-2	CASSLRQEYGGYTF	TGCGCCAGCAGCCTCCGACAGGAATACGGTGGCTACACCTTC
TRBV5-1	-	TRBD2	TRBJ2-7	CASSPTGQGTSGTTYEQYF	TGCGCCAGCAGCCCTACGGGACAGGGGACTAGCGGGACTACCTACGAGCAGTACTTC
TRBV12-5	-	-	TRBJ1-1	CASGSGYTEAFF	TGTGCTAGTGGATCAGGGTACACTGAAGCTTTCTTT
TRBV7-9	-	-	TRBJ2-1	CASSLGESAGEDNEQFF	TGTGCCAGCAGCCTTGGGGAATCGGCAGGGGAAGACAATGAGCAGTTCTTC
TRBV19	-	-	TRBJ1-4	CASKTLTNEKLFF	TGTGCCAGTAAGACACTAACTAATGAAAAACTGTTTTTT
TRBV2	-	-	TRBJ1-5	CASSELPAGSNQPQHF	TGTGCCAGCAGTGAATTGCCCGCAGGGTCCAATCAGCCCCAGCATTTT
TRBV9	-	-	TRBJ1-3	CASSVLPVDSGNTIYF	TGTGCCAGCAGCGTTTTACCGGTAGACTCTGGAAACACCATATATTTT
TRBV5-6	-	-	TRBJ2-2	CAIGTPNTGELFF	TGTGCCATCGGGACACCGAACACCGGGGAGCTGTTTTTT
TRBV7-6	once	TRBD1	TRBJ2-7	CASSLSQGVEQYF	TGTGCCAGCAGCCTATCCCAGGGGGTCGAGCAGTACTTC
TRBV6-6	-	-	TRBJ1-1	CASRRDPAVPNTEAFF	TGTGCCAGCAGGCGGGACCCGGCGGTTCCGAACACTGAAGCTTTCTTT
TRBV6-4	-	-	TRBJ1-2	CASSDSGHSNYGYTF	TGTGCCAGCAGTGACTCGGGACATTCTAACTATGGCTACACCTTC
TRBV3-1/TRBV3-2	-	TRBD1	TRBJ2-7	CASSHPGQGIYEQYF	TGTGCCAGCAGCCACCCGGGACAGGGGATCTACGAGCAGTACTTC
TRBV27	-	-	TRBJ1-2	CATTGNPYYGYTF	TGTGCCACCACAGGAAACCCCTACTATGGCTACACCTTC
TRBV24-1	-	TRBD2	TRBJ2-1	CATSDPSGSSYNEQFF	TGTGCCACCAGTGACCCTAGCGGGAGTTCCTACAATGAGCAGTTCTTC
TRBV7-2	-	TRBD1	TRBJ2-7	CASSVTGTGSYEQYF	TGTGCCAGCAGCGTAACCGGGACAGGCTCCTACGAGCAGTACTTC
TRBV2	-	-	TRBJ1-3	CASSYTRPGLSGNTIYF	TGTGCCAGCAGTTATACACGACCAGGGCTCTCTGGAAACACCATATATTTT
TRBV2	-	TRBD1	TRBJ2-5	CASSEDRGHETQYF	TGTGCCAGCAGTGAGGACAGGGGGCACGAGACCCAGTACTTC
TRBV18	-	TRBD1	TRBJ2-1	CASSVDRGRNDNEQFF	TGTGCCAGCTCCGTTGACAGGGGGAGAAACGACAATGAGCAGTTCTTC
TRBV5-8	-	TRBD1	TRBJ1-5	CASSPRTGDDAPQHF	TGTGCCAGCAGCCCCCGTACAGGGGACGATGCGCCCCAGCATTTT
TRBV19	once	TRBD1	TRBJ2-5	CASRSTGGRETQYF	TGTGCCAGTAGATCAACAGGGGGTAGGGAGACCCAGTACTTC
TRBV9	few	-	TRBJ1-1	CASSVALSGGTEAFF	TGTGCCAGCAGCGTAGCTCTCTCGGGGGGCACTGAAGCTTTCTTT
TRBV6-1	-	-	TRBJ1-5	CASSEPLQPQHF	TGTGCCAGCAGTGAACCCCTTCAGCCCCAGCATTTT